The clone carrying this TCR beta chain was detected a few times. The data belong to a study of T cells in Graves' hyperthyroidism and ophthalmopathy. TCR beta CDR3 region amplification was performed from RNA transcripts. HTBI primers were employed in a first-round RT-PCR of the TCR CDR3. Using its own MiXCR run on the multiplex PCR reads, TCRdb lists one record per CDR3 protein. The data hold some 570,000 distinct CDR3 sequences, with roughly a sixth observed a single time. CDR3 length: 15 residues. In germline, CDR1 is MGHRA, CDR2 YSYEKL. V gave up 2 bases and J gave up 5 bases, with 15 bases separating them.

The receptor comes from a woman between 18 and 29 years old with Graves' ophthalmopathy. The sequencing input was blood. V is TRBV4-1 and J is TRBJ1-1; D is uncertain. The DNA of the CDR3 is TGCGCCAGCAGCCAATTTACAAATCAAAGGACTGAAGCTTTCTTT. Encoded protein: CASSQFTNQRTEAFF.